A single T cell receptor beta chain is shown here with its context. The antigen remains undetermined. Trimming shortened V by 0 bases and J by 6 bases, and 20 bases separated the two germline ends. The germline CDR1 and CDR2 sequences are MDHEN and SYDVKM. CDR3 size: 17 residues. This record comes from a study of Ad26.COV2.S vaccination and SARS-CoV-2 variants. Study information: The vaccine Ad26.COV2.S was put into the muscle once, or twice with 56 days between.

Some clones are missing from TCRdb's copy, which holds only in-frame ones; the method was immunoSEQ multiplex PCR. This table holds about 440,000 clones, less than 95% found once. Indicated treatment: roughly 19 received Ad26.COV2.S at low or high dose, single or two shots; roughly 5 received placebo; per-sample allocation not given. Following the first vaccine or placebo injection, samples were taken on day 63. Findings of the study overall: Once vaccination had occurred, spike-specific CD8+ and CD4+ T cell responses reportedly showed substantial breadth.

Here the sequenced sample was peripheral blood, taken in a trial of Ad26.COV2.S vaccine versus placebo. V usage is TRBV28 and J usage is TRBJ2-5, with a weak D call TRBD1 (6 bases). The source of this sequence is a person between 18 and 65 years old who received the Ad26.COV2.S COVID-19 vaccine or a placebo. In DNA form, the CDR3 reads TGTGCCAGCAGTTTATGGGCTAGGGGGAGTGGGTTGCAGACCCAGTACTTC. Protein product: CASSLWARGSGLQTQYF.